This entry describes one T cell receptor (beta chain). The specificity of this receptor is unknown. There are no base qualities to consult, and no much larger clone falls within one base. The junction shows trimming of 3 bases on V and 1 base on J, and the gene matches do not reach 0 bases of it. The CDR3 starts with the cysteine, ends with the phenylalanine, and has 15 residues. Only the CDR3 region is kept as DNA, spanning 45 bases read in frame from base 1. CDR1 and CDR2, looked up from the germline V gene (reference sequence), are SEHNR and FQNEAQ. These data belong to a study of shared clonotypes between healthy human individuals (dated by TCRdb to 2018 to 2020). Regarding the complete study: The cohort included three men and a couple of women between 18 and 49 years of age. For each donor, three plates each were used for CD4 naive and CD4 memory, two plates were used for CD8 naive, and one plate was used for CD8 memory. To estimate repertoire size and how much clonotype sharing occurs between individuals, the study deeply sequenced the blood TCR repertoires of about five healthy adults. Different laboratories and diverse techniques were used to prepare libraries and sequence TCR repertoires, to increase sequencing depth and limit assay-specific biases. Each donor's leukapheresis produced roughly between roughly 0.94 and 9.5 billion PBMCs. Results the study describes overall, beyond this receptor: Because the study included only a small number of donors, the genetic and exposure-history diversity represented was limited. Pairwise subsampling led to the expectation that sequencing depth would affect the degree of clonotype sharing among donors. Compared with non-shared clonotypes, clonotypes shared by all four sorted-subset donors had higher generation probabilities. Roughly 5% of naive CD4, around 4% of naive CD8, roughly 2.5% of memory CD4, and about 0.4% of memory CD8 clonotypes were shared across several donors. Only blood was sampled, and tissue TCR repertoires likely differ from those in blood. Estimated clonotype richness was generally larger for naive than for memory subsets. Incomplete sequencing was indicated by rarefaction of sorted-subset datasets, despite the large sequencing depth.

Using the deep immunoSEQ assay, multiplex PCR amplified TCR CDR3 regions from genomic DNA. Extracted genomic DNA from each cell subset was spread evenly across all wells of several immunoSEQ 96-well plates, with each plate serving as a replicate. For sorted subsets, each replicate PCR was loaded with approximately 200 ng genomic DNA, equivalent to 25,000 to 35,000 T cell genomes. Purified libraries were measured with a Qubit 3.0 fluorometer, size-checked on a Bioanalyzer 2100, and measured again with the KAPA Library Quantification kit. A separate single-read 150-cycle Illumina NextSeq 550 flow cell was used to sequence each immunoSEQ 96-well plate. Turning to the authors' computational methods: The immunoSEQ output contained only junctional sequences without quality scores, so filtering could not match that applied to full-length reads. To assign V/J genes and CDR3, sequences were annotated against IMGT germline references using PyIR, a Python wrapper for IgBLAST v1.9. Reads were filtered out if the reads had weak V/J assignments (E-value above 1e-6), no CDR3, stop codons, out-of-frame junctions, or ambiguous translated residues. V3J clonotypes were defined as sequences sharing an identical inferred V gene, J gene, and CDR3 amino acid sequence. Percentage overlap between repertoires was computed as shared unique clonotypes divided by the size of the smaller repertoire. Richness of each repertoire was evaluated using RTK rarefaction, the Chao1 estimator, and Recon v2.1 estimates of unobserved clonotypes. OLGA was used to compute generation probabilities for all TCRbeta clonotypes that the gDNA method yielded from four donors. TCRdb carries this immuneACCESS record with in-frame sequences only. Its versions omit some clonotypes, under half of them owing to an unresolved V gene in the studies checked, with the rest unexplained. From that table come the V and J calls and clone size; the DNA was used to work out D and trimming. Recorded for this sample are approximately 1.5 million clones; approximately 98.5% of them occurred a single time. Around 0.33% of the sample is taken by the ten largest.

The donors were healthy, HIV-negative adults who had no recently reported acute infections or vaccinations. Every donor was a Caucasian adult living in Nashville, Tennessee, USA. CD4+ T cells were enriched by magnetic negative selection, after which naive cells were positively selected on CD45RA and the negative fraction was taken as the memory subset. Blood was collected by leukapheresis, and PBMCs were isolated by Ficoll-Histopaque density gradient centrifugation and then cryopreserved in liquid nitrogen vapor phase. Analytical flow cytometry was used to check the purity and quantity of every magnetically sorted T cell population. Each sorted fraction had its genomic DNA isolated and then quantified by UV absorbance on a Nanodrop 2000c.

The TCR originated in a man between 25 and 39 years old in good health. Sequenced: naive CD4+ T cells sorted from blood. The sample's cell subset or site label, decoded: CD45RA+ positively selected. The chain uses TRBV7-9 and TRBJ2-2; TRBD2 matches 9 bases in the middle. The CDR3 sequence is CASSFSGGNTGELFF. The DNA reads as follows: TGTGCCAGCAGCTTTAGCGGGGGGAACACCGGGGAGCTGTTTTTT.